This T cell receptor beta chain was found in a study of blood T cell repertoires in COVID-19. Overall study context: From the United States, Italy and Spain came samples of acute and convalescent COVID-19.

Germline V gene sequence: CDR1 KGHDR, CDR2 SFDVKD. The V and J ends lost 6 bases and 4 bases, in that order; junction bases with no gene match: 5. CDR3 size: 14 residues. Original processing methods: Reference gene primers were amplified, and this amplification served to estimate nucleated cell counts. Method: immunoSEQ multiplex PCR; TCRdb's copy keeps in-frame clones and lacks some. Clone size and V and J calls were adopted from that table, with D and trimming inferred from the DNA. The table records roughly 91,000 clones, 65% to 85% of them present only once. The sample was peripheral blood. The chain links TRBV24-1 to TRBJ2-3, with 8 positions matching TRBD1. This clonotype originated in a man between 65 and 79 years old with acute or convalescent COVID-19. The CDR3 bases are TGTGCCACCAGTTGGCAGGGGGCGGCAGATACGCAGTATTTT. Translation gives CATSWQGAADTQYF.